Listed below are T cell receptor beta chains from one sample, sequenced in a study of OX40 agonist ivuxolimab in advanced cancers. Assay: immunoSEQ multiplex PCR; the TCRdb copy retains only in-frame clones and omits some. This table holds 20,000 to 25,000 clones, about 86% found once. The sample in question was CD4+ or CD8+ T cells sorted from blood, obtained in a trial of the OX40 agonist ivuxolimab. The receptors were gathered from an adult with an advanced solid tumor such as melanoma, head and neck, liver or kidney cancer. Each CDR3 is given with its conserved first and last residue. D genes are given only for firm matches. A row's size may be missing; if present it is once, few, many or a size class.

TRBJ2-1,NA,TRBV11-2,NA,CASSPLGSSYNEQFF,TGTGCCAGCAGCCCCTTGGGGAGCTCCTACAATGAGCAGTTCTTC
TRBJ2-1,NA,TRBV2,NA,CASSNQGSSYNEQFF,TGTGCCAGCTCAAACCAGGGGAGCTCCTACAATGAGCAGTTCTTC
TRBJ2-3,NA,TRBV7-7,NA,CASSLGPSDTDTQYF,TGTGCTAGCAGCTTAGGACCTAGCGACACAGATACGCAGTATTTT
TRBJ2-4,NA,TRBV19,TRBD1,CASSFSSGTGGFRDIQYF,TGTGCCAGTAGTTTCTCATCCGGGACAGGGGGGTTTAGGGACATTCAGTACTTC
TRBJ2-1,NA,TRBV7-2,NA,CASNHKGVNNEQFF,TGTGCCAGCAACCACAAGGGGGTGAACAATGAGCAGTTCTTC
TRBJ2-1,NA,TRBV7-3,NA,CASSLRAHGNNEQFF,TGTGCCAGCAGCTTAAGGGCCCACGGAAACAATGAGCAGTTCTTC
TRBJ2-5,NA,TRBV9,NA,CASSVGMAGETQYF,TGTGCCAGCAGCGTAGGAATGGCGGGGGAGACCCAGTACTTC
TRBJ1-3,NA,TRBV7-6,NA,CASSSKGASLVSGNTIYF,TGTGCCAGCAGCTCCAAAGGGGCCAGTCTCGTATCTGGAAACACCATATATTTT
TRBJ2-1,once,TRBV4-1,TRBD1,CASTSQGTGVYNEQFF,TGCGCCAGCACGTCCCAGGGGACAGGGGTTTACAATGAGCAGTTCTTC
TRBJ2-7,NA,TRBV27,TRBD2,CASSPLSGSGRAYEQYF,TGTGCCAGCAGTCCCCTCTCCGGGAGCGGGAGGGCCTACGAGCAGTACTTC
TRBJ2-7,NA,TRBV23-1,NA,CASNPPGLNSYEQYF,TGCGCCAGCAACCCCCCCGGCCTAAACTCCTACGAGCAGTACTTC
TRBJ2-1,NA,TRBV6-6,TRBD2,CASSYSAGGYNEQFF,TGTGCCAGCAGTTACTCGGCGGGAGGTTACAATGAGCAGTTCTTC
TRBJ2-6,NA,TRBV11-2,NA,CASSSQTRPSGANVLTF,TGTGCCAGCAGCTCCCAGACACGCCCCTCTGGGGCCAACGTCCTGACTTTC
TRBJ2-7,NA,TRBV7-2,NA,CASSLQGWSEQYF,TGTGCCAGCAGCTTGCAGGGGTGGAGCGAGCAGTACTTC
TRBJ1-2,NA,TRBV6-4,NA,CASSDSWGRFGYTF,TGTGCCAGCAGTGACTCTTGGGGGCGTTTTGGCTACACCTTC
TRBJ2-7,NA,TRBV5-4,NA,CASSLGTLSSYEQYF,TGTGCCAGCAGCTTGGGGACGCTCAGCTCCTACGAGCAGTACTTC
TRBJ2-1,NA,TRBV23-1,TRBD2,CASSQPGGQGAVAGEENEQFF,TGCGCCAGCAGTCAACCCGGGGGCCAAGGGGCGGTAGCGGGAGAAGAAAATGAGCAGTTCTTC
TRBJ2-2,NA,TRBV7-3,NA,CASSFYSGANGELFF,TGTGCCAGCAGCTTCTATTCGGGGGCCAACGGGGAGCTGTTTTTT
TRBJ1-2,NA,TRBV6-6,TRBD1,CASSTPGQAGSYTF,TGTGCCAGCAGTACGCCCGGACAGGCCGGAAGCTACACCTTC
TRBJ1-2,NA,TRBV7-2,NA,CASSLQGRNYGYTF,TGTGCCAGCAGCTTACAGGGACGAAACTATGGCTACACCTTC
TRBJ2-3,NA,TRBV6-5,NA,CASSYLGVLTDTQYF,TGTGCCAGCAGTTACTTGGGGGTTTTAACAGATACGCAGTATTTT
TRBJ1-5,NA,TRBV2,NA,CATREGLSNQPQHF,TGTGCCACCCGGGAGGGGTTAAGCAATCAACCCCAGCATTTT
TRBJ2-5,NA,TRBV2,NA,CASALLGTQYF,TGTGCCAGCGCCCTGCTAGGGACCCAGTACTTC
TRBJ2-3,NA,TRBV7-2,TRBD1,CASSPRQGGSTDTQYF,TGTGCCAGCAGCCCCCGACAGGGGGGGAGCACAGATACGCAGTATTTT
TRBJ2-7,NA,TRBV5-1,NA,CASSLEFGFGQYF,TGCGCCAGCAGCTTGGAGTTCGGCTTCGGGCAGTACTTC
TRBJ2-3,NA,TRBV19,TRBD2,CASSIDAGTRGDTQYF,TGTGCCAGTAGTATAGACGCCGGGACTAGAGGAGATACGCAGTATTTT
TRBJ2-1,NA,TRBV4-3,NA,CASSSKGLVREQFF,TGCGCCAGCAGTTCCAAGGGTCTGGTAAGGGAGCAGTTCTTC
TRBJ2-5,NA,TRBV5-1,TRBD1,CASSLFGQGAETQYF,TGCGCCAGCAGCTTGTTTGGACAGGGAGCGGAGACCCAGTACTTC
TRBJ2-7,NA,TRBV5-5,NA,CASSLTGFYEQYF,TGTGCCAGCAGCTTGACAGGGTTCTACGAGCAGTACTTC
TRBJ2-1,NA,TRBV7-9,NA,CASSPLGPLYNEQFF,TGTGCCAGCAGCCCCCTCGGACCGCTATACAATGAGCAGTTCTTC
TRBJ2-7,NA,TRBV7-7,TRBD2,CASSLGGGYEQYF,TGTGCTAGCAGCTTGGGGGGAGGGTACGAGCAGTACTTC
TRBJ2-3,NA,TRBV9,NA,CASSVYRTESTDTQYF,TGTGCCAGCAGCGTATACCGGACAGAGAGCACAGATACGCAGTATTTT
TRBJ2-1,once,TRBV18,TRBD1,CASSTGQASYNEQFF,TGTGCCAGCTCAACGGGACAGGCATCCTACAATGAGCAGTTCTTC
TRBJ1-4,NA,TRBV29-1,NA,CSVGPQAPYEKLFF,TGCAGCGTTGGTCCCCAGGCACCTTATGAAAAACTGTTTTTT
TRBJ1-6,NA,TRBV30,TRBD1,CAWTIDRGTTYNSPLHF,TGTGCCTGGACTATAGACAGGGGGACGACCTATAATTCACCCCTCCACTTT